This TCR beta chain was captured by sequencing in a study of blood T cell repertoires in COVID-19 (dated by TCRdb to 2018 to 2020). Describing the broader study: Samples from collaborators originated in the United States, Italy and Spain and spanned both the acute and convalescent phases of COVID-19. Subjects who had been exposed to COVID-19, were actively infected with it, or had recovered from it provided the deeply sampled blood TCRbeta repertoires that made up the dataset. Where HLA class I and class II types were available, the types were taken from metadata supplied by the sample provider, not from assay-based typing. The prospective study material was composed of cDNA or gDNA derived from T cells, B-cell-depleted T cells, or PBMCs. Samples were obtained from the ongoing ImmuneRACE study (first 160 participants) and from over a thousand subjects provided by 6 global collaborators. The repertoires were made available in a free public database intended to serve as a resource for research on the immune response to SARS-CoV-2. Nearly every sample came with metadata listing a de-identified subject ID, COVID-19 status, age in years and sex. What the research found in general, with its limitations: The amount of clinical and demographic metadata varied by source and participant and was provided uncurated.

Concerning this clone itself: Its cognate antigen has yet to be identified. One base away there is no much larger clone; base qualities are not given.

In Seattle, one collaborating source enrolled patients while the infection was active and tracked those patients longitudinally over the course of disease. The collaborating institutions used their own protocols to collect whole blood in K2EDTA tubes. Collaborator samples were shipped for TCRbeta analysis as frozen whole blood, isolated PBMCs, or DNA extracted from either sample type. TCRbeta CDR3 regions were amplified from genomic DNA by means of the immunoSEQ Assay, a bias-controlled multiplex PCR. Regarding the original processing steps: Within the assay, amplification of reference gene primers was used to estimate how many nucleated cells each sample contained. To quantify the absolute abundance of each unique TCRbeta CDR3 rearrangement, sequence reads were collapsed and filtered. For each sample, productive Simpson clonality was calculated as the square root of Simpson's diversity index over productive rearrangements. TCRdb obtained this table from immuneACCESS and retained in-frame rearrangements with V and J assigned. These tables miss some clones; where compared with another copy, unresolved V genes account for less than half of the shortfall, and the remainder is unexplained. The D gene and trimming were derived from the DNA, and the V and J assignments and clone size from that table. The sample table contains approximately 330,000 clones; only one count was recorded for roughly 87% of them. The leading ten clones occupy approximately 9.4% of the sample.

From the cysteine through the phenylalanine, the CDR3 covers 14 amino acids. The only DNA kept is the CDR3, 42 bases in frame from the first base. Between the V and J ends, shortened by 0 bases and 6 bases respectively, the junction contains 11 bases. Looking up the germline V gene yields CDR1 SGHVS and CDR2 FNYEAQ. The clonotype originates from a young man with COVID-19, enrolled during active disease. The chain is assembled from TRBV7-6 and TRBJ1-1; the D segment could be TRBD1, given 5 matching bases. The sequenced sample was peripheral blood. The CDR3 in this case is CASSLAGGSAEAFF. The base sequence is TGTGCCAGCAGCTTAGCGGGGGGATCAGCTGAAGCTTTCTTT.